This entry is about one TCR beta chain. In the authors' workflow: Scientists estimated how many nucleated cells there were by amplifying reference gene primers. The table came from immunoSEQ multiplex PCR; TCRdb's copy has only in-frame clones and leaves some out. Clone size and V and J calls were adopted from that table, with D and trimming inferred from the DNA. Seen here are 150,000 or so clones, 84% observed once, and the top ten hold roughly two fifths. The CDR3 covers 16 residues. Germline CDR1 and CDR2: SGHRS and YFSETQ. V trimming: 1 base; J trimming: 5 bases; junction bases outside the gene matches: 11. The data were obtained in a study of blood T cell repertoires in COVID-19. Study summary: T cells, B-cell-depleted T cells, or PBMCs provided the cDNA or gDNA that served as material.

This TCR was recovered from a human donor in a cohort sampled during active COVID-19. Sequencing was carried out using peripheral blood. The chain recombines TRBV5-1 with TRBJ2-5, with 7 bases lining up with TRBD1. DNA for the CDR3: TGCGCCAGCAGCTTGACCCCACAAACAGGGGTTGAGACCCAGTACTTC. Amino acid sequence: CASSLTPQTGVETQYF.